This paragraph reports one TCR beta chain. The data stem from a study of blood T cell repertoires in COVID-19. In the study overall: Acute and convalescent COVID-19 samples came from the United States, Italy and Spain. T cells, B-cell-depleted T cells, or PBMCs supplied cDNA or gDNA.

Per germline, CDR1 SGHNT and CDR2 YENEEA. The V and J ends lost 4 bases and 4 bases respectively, with 14 bases between them. The length of the CDR3 is 15 residues. Authors' data handling: Quantification of nucleated cells was approximated via reference gene primer amplification. TCRdb's copy holds only in-frame clones and misses some; the assay was immunoSEQ multiplex PCR. D and trimming come from the DNA, and the V and J calls and clone size come from that table. The table has about 160,000 clones, roughly nine tenths seen once; the top ten hold roughly 4.1%. The sequenced sample was peripheral blood. V usage is TRBV11-3 and J usage is TRBJ1-3; D might be TRBD1 (6 bases). The receptor was isolated from a woman between 65 and 79 years old with acute or convalescent COVID-19. The CDR3: CASSSRSGTGNTIYF. For the CDR3, the DNA is TGTGCCAGCAGCTCTCGGTCCGGGACAGGAAACACCATATATTTT. The variable domain in full, with the rest retrieved from reference TRBV11-3 and TRBJ1-3, is EAGVVQSPRYKIIEKKQPVAFWCNPISGHNTLYWYLQNLGQGPELLIRYENEEAVDDSQLPKDRFSAERLKGVDSTLKIQPAELGDSAVYLCASSSRSGTGNTIYFGEGSWLTVV.